This T cell receptor (beta chain) was documented in a study of blood T cell repertoires in COVID-19. Study-level background: Collection of acute and convalescent COVID-19 samples took place in the United States, Italy and Spain. Nucleic acid was either cDNA or gDNA, and it came from T cells, B-cell-depleted T cells, or PBMCs.

Clones were read by immunoSEQ multiplex PCR, and TCRdb kept only the in-frame ones, dropping some. The sample has 150,000 to 200,000 clones, roughly 82% seen once. This CDR3 region has 16 residues. V lost 0 bases to trimming and J lost 7 bases, with 18 bases between them. Looked up from germline, CDR1 is LNHNV and CDR2 is YYDKDF (reference sequence). V and J are TRBV15 and TRBJ1-2; no definite D call. The clonotype was recovered from a woman in her thirties with acute or convalescent COVID-19. Input material: peripheral blood. The CDR3 DNA sequence: TGTGCCACCAGCAGAGATCTCGCGACCACTAGGTCTGGCTACACCTTC. Encoded protein: CATSRDLATTRSGYTF.